These 2 T cell receptor beta chains came from one sample sequenced in a study of blood T cell repertoires in COVID-19. Clones were read by immunoSEQ multiplex PCR, and TCRdb kept only the in-frame ones, dropping some. Among some 45,000 clones listed, 88% were seen once. Input material: peripheral blood. The receptors were gathered from a human donor in a cohort sampled during active COVID-19.

About this clone: Other DNA sequences in the sample encode the same CDR3. The chain uses TRBV2 and TRBJ2-3; maybe TRBD1 (5 bases). The CDR3 has 12 residues. Trimming stripped 5 bases from V and 3 bases from J, with 6 bases between. Per the germline V gene, CDR1 is SNHLY and CDR2 is FYNNEI. DNA for the CDR3: TGTGCCAGCAGTTCAGGGACAGATACGCAGTATTTT. Translating gives CASSSGTDTQYF.

For this clone: The identical CDR3 is also encoded by other nucleotide sequences in the sample. The chain has TRBV12-3 or TRBV12-4 and TRBJ1-1; D not resolved. CDR3 size: 12 residues. Trimming left V 2 bases short and J 5 bases short, with 6 bases between. CDR3: CASSLRRTEAFF. CDR3 DNA: TGTGCCAGCAGTTTAAGGAGGACTGAAGCTTTCTTT.